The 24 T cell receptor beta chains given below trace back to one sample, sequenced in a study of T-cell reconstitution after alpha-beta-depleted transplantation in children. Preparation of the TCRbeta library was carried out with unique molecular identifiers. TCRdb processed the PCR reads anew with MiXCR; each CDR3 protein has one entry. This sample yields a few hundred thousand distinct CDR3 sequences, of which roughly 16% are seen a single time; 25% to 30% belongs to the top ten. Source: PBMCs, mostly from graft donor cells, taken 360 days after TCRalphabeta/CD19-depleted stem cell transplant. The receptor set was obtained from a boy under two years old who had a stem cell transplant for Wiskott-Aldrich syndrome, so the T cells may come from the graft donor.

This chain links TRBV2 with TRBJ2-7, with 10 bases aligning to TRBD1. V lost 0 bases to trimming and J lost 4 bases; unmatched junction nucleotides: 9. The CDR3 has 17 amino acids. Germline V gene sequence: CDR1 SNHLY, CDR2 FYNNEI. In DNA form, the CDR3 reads TGTGCCAGCAGTGAAGCGGTTATGAGACAGGGGGCGTACGAGCAGTACTTC. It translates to CASSEAVMRQGAYEQYF.

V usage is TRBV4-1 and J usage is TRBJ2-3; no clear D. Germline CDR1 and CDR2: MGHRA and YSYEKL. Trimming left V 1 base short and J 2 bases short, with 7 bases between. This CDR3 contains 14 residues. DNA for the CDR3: TGCGCCAGCAGCCAAGCGGCAAACACAGATACGCAGTATTTT. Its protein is CASSQAANTDTQYF.

The CDR3 coding sequence is TGTGCCAGCAGTCGACAAACAGGGGCACGGTACGAGCAGTACTTC. It translates to CASSRQTGARYEQYF. The chain combines TRBV28 with TRBJ2-7, with 7 positions matching TRBD1. Per germline, CDR1 MDHEN and CDR2 SYDVKM. V was pared by 5 bases and J by 4 bases, with 11 bases of the junction left unmatched. This CDR3 spans 15 amino acids.

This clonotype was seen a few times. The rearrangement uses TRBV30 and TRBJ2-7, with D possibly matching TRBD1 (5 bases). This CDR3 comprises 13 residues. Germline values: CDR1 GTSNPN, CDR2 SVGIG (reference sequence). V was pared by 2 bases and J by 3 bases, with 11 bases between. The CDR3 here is CAWSPQVGYEQYF. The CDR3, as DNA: TGTGCCTGGAGTCCACAGGTGGGCTACGAGCAGTACTTC.

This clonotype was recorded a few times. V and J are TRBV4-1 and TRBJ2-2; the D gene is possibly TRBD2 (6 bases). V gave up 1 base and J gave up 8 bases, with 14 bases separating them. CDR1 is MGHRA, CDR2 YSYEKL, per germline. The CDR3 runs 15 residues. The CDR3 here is CASSQAGRGVGELFF. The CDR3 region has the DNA TGCGCCAGCAGCCAAGCGGGGCGGGGTGTGGGGGAGCTGTTTTTT.

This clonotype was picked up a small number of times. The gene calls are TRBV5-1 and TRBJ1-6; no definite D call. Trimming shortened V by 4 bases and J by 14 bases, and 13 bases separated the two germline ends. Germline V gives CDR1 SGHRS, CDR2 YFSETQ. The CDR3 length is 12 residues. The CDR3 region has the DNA TGCGCCAGCAGCCACGGAGGACGGACCCTCCACTTT. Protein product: CASSHGGRTLHF.

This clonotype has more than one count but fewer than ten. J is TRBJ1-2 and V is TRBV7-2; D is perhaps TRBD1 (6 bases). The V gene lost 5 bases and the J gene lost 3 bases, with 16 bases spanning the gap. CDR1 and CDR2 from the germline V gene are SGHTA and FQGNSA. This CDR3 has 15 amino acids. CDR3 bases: TGTGCCAGCAGCCTCCTACCGTACAGGGACTATGGCTACACCTTC. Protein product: CASSLLPYRDYGYTF.

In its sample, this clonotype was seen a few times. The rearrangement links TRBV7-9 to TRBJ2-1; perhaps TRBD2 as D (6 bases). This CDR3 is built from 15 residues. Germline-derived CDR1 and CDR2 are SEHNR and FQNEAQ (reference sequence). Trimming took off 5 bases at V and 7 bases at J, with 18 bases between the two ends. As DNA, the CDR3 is TGTGCCAGCAGCCCCCCGGGAGTCAAGGGGAATGAGCAGTTCTTC. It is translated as CASSPPGVKGNEQFF.

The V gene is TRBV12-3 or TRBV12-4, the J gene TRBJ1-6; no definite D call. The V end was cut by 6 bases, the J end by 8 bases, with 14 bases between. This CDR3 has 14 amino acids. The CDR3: CASRLRIRDSPLHF. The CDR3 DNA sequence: TGTGCCAGCAGACTCAGGATCCGAGATTCACCCCTCCACTTT.

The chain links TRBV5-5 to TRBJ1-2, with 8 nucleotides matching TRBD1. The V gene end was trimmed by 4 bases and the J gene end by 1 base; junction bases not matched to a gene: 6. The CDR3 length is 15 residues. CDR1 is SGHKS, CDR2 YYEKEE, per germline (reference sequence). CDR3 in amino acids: CASSEGQAYNYGYTF. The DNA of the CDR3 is TGTGCCAGCAGCGAGGGACAGGCTTATAACTATGGCTACACCTTC.

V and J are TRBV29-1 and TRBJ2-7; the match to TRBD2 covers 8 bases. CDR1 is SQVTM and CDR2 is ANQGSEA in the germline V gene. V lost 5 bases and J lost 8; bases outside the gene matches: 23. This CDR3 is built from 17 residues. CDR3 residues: CSVTTGSKRSGRVKQYF. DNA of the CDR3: TGCAGCGTTACGACGGGGTCTAAGCGAAGCGGGAGAGTTAAGCAGTACTTC.

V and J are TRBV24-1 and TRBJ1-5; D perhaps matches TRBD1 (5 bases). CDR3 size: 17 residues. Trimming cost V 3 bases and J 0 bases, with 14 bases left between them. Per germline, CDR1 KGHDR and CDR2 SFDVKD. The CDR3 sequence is CATSDPGDQYSNQPQHF. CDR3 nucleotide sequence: TGTGCCACCAGTGATCCCGGGGACCAATATAGCAATCAGCCCCAGCATTTT.

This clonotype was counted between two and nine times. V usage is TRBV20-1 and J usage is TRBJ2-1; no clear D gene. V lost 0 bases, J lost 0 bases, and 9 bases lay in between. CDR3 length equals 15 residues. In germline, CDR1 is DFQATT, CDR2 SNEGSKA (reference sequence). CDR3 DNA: TGCAGTGCTAGAGATTGGGCCTCCTCCTACAATGAGCAGTTCTTC. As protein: CSARDWASSYNEQFF.

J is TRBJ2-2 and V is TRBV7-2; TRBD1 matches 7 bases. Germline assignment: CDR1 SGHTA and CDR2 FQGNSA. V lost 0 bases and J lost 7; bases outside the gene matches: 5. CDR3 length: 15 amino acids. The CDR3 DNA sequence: TGTGCCAGCAGCTTAGCGAGACAGGGTGTCGGGGAGCTGTTTTTT. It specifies CASSLARQGVGELFF.

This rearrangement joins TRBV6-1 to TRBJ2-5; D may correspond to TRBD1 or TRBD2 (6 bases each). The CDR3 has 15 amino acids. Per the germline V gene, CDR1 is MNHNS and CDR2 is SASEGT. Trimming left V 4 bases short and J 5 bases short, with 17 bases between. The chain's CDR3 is CASSVPRGRRETQYF. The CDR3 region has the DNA TGTGCCAGCAGTGTCCCCCGGGGGCGCAGGGAGACCCAGTACTTC.

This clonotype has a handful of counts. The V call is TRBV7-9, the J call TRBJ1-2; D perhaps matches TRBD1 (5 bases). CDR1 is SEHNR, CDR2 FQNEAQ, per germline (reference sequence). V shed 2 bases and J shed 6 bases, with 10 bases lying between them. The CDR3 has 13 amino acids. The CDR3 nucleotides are TGTGCCAGCAGCTTAAATCTGGGGCATGGCTACACCTTC. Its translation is CASSLNLGHGYTF.

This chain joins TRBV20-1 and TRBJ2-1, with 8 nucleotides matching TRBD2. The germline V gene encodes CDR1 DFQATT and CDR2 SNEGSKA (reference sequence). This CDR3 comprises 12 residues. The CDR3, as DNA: TGCAGGGGAGGAGCGGGGGTCCTTGATCAGTTCTTC. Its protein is CRGGAGVLDQFF.

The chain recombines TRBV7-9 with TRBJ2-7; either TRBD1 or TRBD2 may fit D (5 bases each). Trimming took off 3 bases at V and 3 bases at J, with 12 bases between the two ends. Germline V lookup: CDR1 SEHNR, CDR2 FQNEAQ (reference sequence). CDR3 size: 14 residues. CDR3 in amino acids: CASSFGDGHYEQYF. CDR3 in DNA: TGTGCCAGCAGCTTCGGGGACGGCCACTACGAGCAGTACTTC.

The chain's CDR3 is CASSSLGEQYF. CDR3 nucleotides: TGTGCCAGCAGTTCCCTGGGCGAGCAGTACTTC. The rearrangement joins TRBV12-3 or TRBV12-4 to TRBJ2-7; D call uncertain. There are 11 residues in the CDR3. The V gene lost 4 bases and the J gene lost 6 bases, with 7 bases spanning the gap.

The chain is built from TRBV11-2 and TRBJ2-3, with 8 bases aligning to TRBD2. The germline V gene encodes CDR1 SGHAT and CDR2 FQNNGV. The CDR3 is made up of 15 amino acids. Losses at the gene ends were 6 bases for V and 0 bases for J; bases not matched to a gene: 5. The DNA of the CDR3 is TGTGCCAGCAGTAGACTAGCGACTAGCACAGATACGCAGTATTTT. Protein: CASSRLATSTDTQYF.

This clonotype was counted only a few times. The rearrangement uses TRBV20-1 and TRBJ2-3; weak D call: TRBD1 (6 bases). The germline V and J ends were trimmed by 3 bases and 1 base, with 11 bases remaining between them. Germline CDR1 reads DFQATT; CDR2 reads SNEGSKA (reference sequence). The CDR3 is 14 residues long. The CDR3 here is CSASLRGGTDTQYF. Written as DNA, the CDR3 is TGCAGTGCTAGTCTCAGGGGTGGCACAGATACGCAGTATTTT.

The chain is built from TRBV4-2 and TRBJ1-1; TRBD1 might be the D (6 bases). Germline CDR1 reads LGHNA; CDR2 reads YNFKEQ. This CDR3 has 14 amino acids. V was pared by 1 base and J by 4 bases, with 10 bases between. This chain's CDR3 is CASSQASGATEAFF. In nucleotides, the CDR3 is TGTGCCAGCAGCCAAGCATCAGGGGCCACTGAAGCTTTCTTT.

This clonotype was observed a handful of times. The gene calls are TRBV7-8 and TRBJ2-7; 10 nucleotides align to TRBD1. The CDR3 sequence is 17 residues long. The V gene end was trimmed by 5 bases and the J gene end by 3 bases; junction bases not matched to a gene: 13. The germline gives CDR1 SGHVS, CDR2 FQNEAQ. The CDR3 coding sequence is TGTGCCAGCAGCCCCGGACCGCCGGGACAGGGGATCTACGAGCAGTACTTC. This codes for CASSPGPPGQGIYEQYF.

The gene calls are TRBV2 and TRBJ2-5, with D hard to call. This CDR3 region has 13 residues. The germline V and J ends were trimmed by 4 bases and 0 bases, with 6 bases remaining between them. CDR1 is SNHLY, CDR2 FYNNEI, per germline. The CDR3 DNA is TGTGCCAGCAGTGCGGGCAACCAAGAGACCCAGTACTTC. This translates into CASSAGNQETQYF.